Listed here are 10 T cell receptor beta chains from one sample, sequenced in a study of cytomegalovirus exposure and HLA in healthy donors. The PCR ran on 60 Vbeta and 13 Jbeta primers. Only in-frame clones appear in the TCRdb table, and some are missing; sequencing was by immunoSEQ multiplex PCR. The table shows around 130,000 clones, with over 70% occurring only once. Sequenced material: PBMCs. These TCRs come from a woman aged 18-30 years in good health and CMV-seronegative.

V usage is TRBV7-6 and J usage is TRBJ1-1; 11 bases align to TRBD1. This CDR3 contains 15 residues. V dropped 3 bases and J dropped 5; count of bases not matched to a gene: 5. The germline V gene has CDR1 SGHVS and CDR2 FNYEAQ. CDR3 residues: CASSFGQGAYTEAFF. For the CDR3, the DNA is TGTGCCAGCAGCTTCGGACAGGGGGCGTATACTGAAGCTTTCTTT. The variable domain in full, with the rest retrieved from reference TRBV7-6 and TRBJ1-1, is GAGVSQSPRYKVTKRGQDVALRCDPISGHVSLYWYRQALGQGPEFLTYFNYEAQQDKSGLPNDRFSAERPEGSISTLTIQRTEQRDSAMYRCASSFGQGAYTEAFFGQGTRLTVV.

The rearrangement links TRBV11-2 to TRBJ2-5; TRBD2 matches at 7 bases. The J call may be mistaken, given a closer DNA end match to TRBJ2-7. CDR1 SGHAT and CDR2 FQNNGV come from the germline V gene. The CDR3 has 15 residues. CDR3 amino acids: CASSLERGEVYEQYF. The CDR3 coding sequence is TGTGCCAGCAGCTTAGAACGGGGGGAGGTGTACGAGCAGTACTTC.

The J gene is TRBJ2-1, the V gene TRBV14, with D possibly matching TRBD1 (5 bases). Per germline, CDR1 SGHDN and CDR2 FVKESK. This CDR3 has 17 amino acids. The V and J ends lost 0 bases and 2 bases respectively, with 14 bases between them. CDR3 DNA sequence: TGTGCCAGCAGCCAAGACCAGCCCAGGGCGACCTACAATGAGCAGTTCTTC. Translated, it gives CASSQDQPRATYNEQFF.

The rearrangement joins TRBV4-3 to TRBJ2-7, with TRBD2 as a possible D gene (7 bases). Germline V lookup: CDR1 LGHNA, CDR2 YSLEER. This CDR3 is built from 17 residues. Trimming removed 0 bases at V and 4 bases at J, with 19 bases between. The CDR3 spells CASSQDPPTGGMYEQYF. The CDR3 nucleotides read TGCGCCAGCAGCCAAGATCCCCCCACGGGGGGCATGTACGAGCAGTACTTC.

The chain combines TRBV5-4 with TRBJ2-2; no clear D. Per germline, CDR1 SGHNT and CDR2 YYREEE (reference sequence). Trimming cost V 6 bases and J 7 bases, with 16 bases left between them. CDR3 length equals 14 residues. The CDR3 nucleotides read TGTGCCAGCACCATCAAAACGGGTGGCGGGGAGCTGTTTTTT. Amino acids: CASTIKTGGGELFF.

Written as DNA, the CDR3 is TGTGCCAGCAGCAGCCGCGAGACAGGGGGCCCGGGGCCCCAGCATTTT. It specifies CASSSRETGGPGPQHF. V usage is TRBV7-6 and J usage is TRBJ1-5; 10 nucleotides match TRBD1. Germline CDR1 reads SGHVS; CDR2 reads FNYEAQ. CDR3 length: 16 amino acids. Unmatched junction bases numbered 13, after V lost 5 bases and J lost 9 bases.

This clone has only one observation. V usage is TRBV5-1 and J usage is TRBJ1-5, with 10 bases that match TRBD1. V was clipped by 2 bases and J by 7 bases; unmatched bases: 6. Germline loops: CDR1 SGHRS, CDR2 YFSETQ. The CDR3 is 15 amino acids. The CDR3 DNA follows: TGCGCCAGCAGCTTAGGGACAGGGGCTAGGCAGCCCCAGCATTTT. Residues: CASSLGTGARQPQHF.

The chain has TRBV27 and TRBJ2-7, with no clear D. Germline V gives CDR1 MNHEY, CDR2 SMNVEV (reference sequence). The CDR3 totals 14 residues. The V end lost 6 bases, the J end lost 6 bases, and 18 bases lay between the germline ends. This CDR3 reads CASRALLDQREQYF. Here the CDR3 DNA reads TGTGCCAGCAGAGCCTTACTCGATCAGCGCGAGCAGTACTTC.

This rearrangement joins TRBV19 to TRBJ1-6; the D is unclear. Trimming took off 5 bases at V and 9 bases at J, with 8 bases between the two ends. The germline V gene has CDR1 LNHDA and CDR2 SQIVND (reference sequence). This CDR3 spans 12 amino acids. The CDR3 spells CASSDRGSPLHF. For the CDR3, the DNA is TGTGCCAGTAGTGACCGGGGTTCACCCCTCCACTTT.

This clone came up a few times. V gene TRBV6-5 combines with J gene TRBJ1-1, with D possibly matching TRBD1 (5 bases). The CDR3 sequence is 13 residues long. Germline V gives CDR1 MNHEY, CDR2 SVGAGI. The germline V and J ends were trimmed by 6 bases and 3 bases, with 11 bases remaining between them. The CDR3: CASSLQAHTEAFF. The CDR3 region has the DNA TGTGCCAGCAGCCTACAGGCCCACACTGAAGCTTTCTTT.